The 11 T cell receptor beta chains listed next were all sequenced from one sample in a study of T cells after yellow fever vaccination. MiXCR, applied by TCRdb to the 5' RACE reads, yields one record per CDR3 protein. The table records 250,000 to 300,000 distinct CDR3 sequences, 10% to 15% of them present only once. This material consisted of CD4+ T cells sorted from PBMCs, taken 45 days after the yellow fever booster vaccination. All receptors derive from a man younger than 45 who received the YFV17D yellow fever vaccine.

In this sample, this clonotype turned up a few times. The CDR3 reads CASSSGTNSYNEQFF. CDR3 sequence (DNA): TGTGCCAGCAGTTCCGGGACTAACTCCTACAATGAGCAGTTCTTC. The V and J genes are TRBV12-3 or TRBV12-4 and TRBJ2-1, with TRBD2 identical over 7 bases. The CDR3 runs to 15 residues. V lost 4 bases to trimming and J lost 0 bases; unmatched junction nucleotides: 3.

This clonotype was picked up a small number of times. This sequence joins TRBV20-1 and TRBJ2-1; D remains ambiguous. Deletions cut 5 bases from V and 10 bases from J, with 12 bases between. Germline V gene data show CDR1 as DFQATT and CDR2 as SNEGSKA (reference sequence). The CDR3 loop spans 11 amino acids. The CDR3 protein is CSAPLSAEQFF. DNA of the CDR3: TGCAGTGCTCCCCTTTCCGCAGAGCAGTTCTTC.

The table lists this clonotype with a few counts. The chain combines TRBV24-1 with TRBJ2-1; D might be TRBD2 (5 bases). V lost 4 bases, J lost 6 bases, and 12 bases lay in between. Germline lookup yields CDR1 KGHDR and CDR2 SFDVKD. This CDR3 has 14 residues. The CDR3 bases are TGTGCCACCAGTGAAAACGGACTCAGCAATGAGCAGTTCTTC. As protein: CATSENGLSNEQFF.

In this sample, this clonotype turned up many times. The chain uses TRBV5-1 and TRBJ2-1; TRBD2 matches 8 bases. The CDR3 extends over 15 amino acids. Looked up from germline, CDR1 is SGHRS and CDR2 is YFSETQ. V gave up 3 bases and J gave up 4 bases; unmatched junction bases: 6. CDR3 coding DNA: TGCGCCAGCAGCTCGGGACTAGAGCATTACAATGAGCAGTTCTTC. Protein product: CASSSGLEHYNEQFF.

The sample holds a few counts of this clonotype. The rearrangement uses TRBV11-2 and TRBJ2-1; 8 positions agree with TRBD2. CDR1 and CDR2 from the germline V gene are SGHAT and FQNNGV. This CDR3 has 15 residues. V gave up 3 bases and J gave up 1 base; unmatched junction bases: 2. The CDR3 bases are TGTGCCAGCAGCTTTGAGCGGGAGTCCTACAATGAGCAGTTCTTC. Translating it yields CASSFERESYNEQFF.

This clonotype was picked up many times. CDR3 residues: CASSLYKFGNTEAFF. The CDR3 region has the DNA TGTGCCAGCTCCCTCTATAAATTTGGGAACACTGAAGCTTTCTTT. This chain connects TRBV18 to TRBJ1-1; the D is unclear. V lost 6 bases and J 1 base, leaving 15 bases between the germline ends. Germline CDR1 reads KGHSH; CDR2 reads LQKENI. The CDR3 has 15 amino acids.

The chain links TRBV5-1 to TRBJ2-3, with D perhaps matching TRBD1 or TRBD2 (5 bases each). The ends were cut back, 0 bases at V and 4 bases at J, with 12 bases in the middle. CDR1 is SGHRS, CDR2 YFSETQ, per germline. CDR3 length: 15 residues. CDR3: CASSLGGTPADTQYF. The CDR3 coding sequence is TGCGCCAGCAGCTTGGGAGGGACGCCTGCAGATACGCAGTATTTT.

This clonotype was recorded at least ten times. This chain uses TRBV24-1 with TRBJ2-7; 9 nucleotides agree with TRBD1. The CDR3 consists of 15 residues. J was trimmed by 0 bases and V by 2 bases; bases with no gene match: 1. Looked up from germline, CDR1 is KGHDR and CDR2 is SFDVKD. The CDR3, as DNA: TGTGCCACCAGTGATTGGACAGGGGCCTCCTACGAGCAGTACTTC. It specifies CATSDWTGASYEQYF.

CDR3 bases: TGTGCCAGCTCGCCGAATAATCAGCCCCAGCATTTT. It yields the protein CASSPNNQPQHF. V gene TRBV18 combines with J gene TRBJ1-5; D unclear. The CDR3 totals 12 residues. V lost 6 bases and J lost 4, with 7 bases in between. Germline CDR1 reads KGHSH; CDR2 reads LQKENI.

This clonotype was detected a few times. V usage is TRBV20-1 and J usage is TRBJ2-7; D unresolved. Trimming stripped 6 bases from V and 0 bases from J, with 9 bases between. The CDR3 is 12 amino acids. The germline V gene has CDR1 DFQATT and CDR2 SNEGSKA (reference sequence). CDR3 in amino acids: CSAGRLSYEQYF. The CDR3 nucleotides read TGCAGTGCGGGAAGACTCTCCTACGAGCAGTACTTC.

Ten or more counts support this clonotype. The rearrangement links TRBV30 to TRBJ2-3, with TRBD1 identical over 7 bases. The length of the CDR3 is 14 residues. The germline V gene encodes CDR1 GTSNPN and CDR2 SVGIG (reference sequence). The chain's CDR3 is CAQKRGLSTDTQYF. CDR3 DNA sequence: TGTGCTCAAAAGAGGGGGCTAAGCACAGATACGCAGTATTTT.